Listed here are 11 T cell receptor beta chains from one sample, sequenced in a study of blood T cells in healthy people across ages. Through a sample-barcoded 5' primer and a J-beta primer mix, a second PCR was run for about 6 to 11 cycles. TCRdb re-derived calls from the 5' RACE reads in MiXCR, one entry per CDR3 protein. This table has 800,000 to 950,000 distinct CDR3 sequences, 25% to 35% appearing once. Another study also made use of these data, one on T cells of mothers and their children.

Sequencing was done on a sample of blood. These receptors all stem from a middle-aged woman in good health.

The chain joins TRBV27 to TRBJ2-3; 16 bases fit TRBD2. Germline CDR1 and CDR2: MNHEY and SMNVEV (reference sequence). Trimming cost V 4 bases and J 4 bases; bases outside gene matches: 5. The CDR3 loop spans 17 amino acids. The CDR3 loop is CASSSGTSGGVSDTQYF. The CDR3 DNA is TGTGCCAGCAGTTCCGGGACTAGCGGGGGGGTTTCAGATACGCAGTATTTT.

The sample holds one count of this clonotype. A much larger clone differs from this one at a single base, so this may be a read error. The rearrangement uses TRBV5-6 and TRBJ2-7; weak D call: TRBD2 (5 bases). The J call is uncertain, as TRBJ2-3 better fits the DNA end. Germline CDR1 SGHDT, CDR2 YYEEEE. This CDR3 comprises 13 residues. The CDR3 here is CASNPEGIGAQYF. In DNA form, the CDR3 reads TGTGCCAGCAACCCAGAAGGAATCGGGGCGCAGTATTTT.

This chain links TRBV5-1 with TRBJ1-5, with D hard to call. Germline lookup yields CDR1 SGHRS and CDR2 YFSETQ. CDR3 length: 14 amino acids. Trimming took off 3 bases at V and 4 bases at J, with 11 bases between the two ends. Here the CDR3 DNA reads TGCGCCAGCAGCTCGGATGGGCAGAATCAGCCCCAGCATTTT. The encoded protein is CASSSDGQNQPQHF. Using reference TRBV5-1 and TRBJ1-5 for the parts outside the CDR3, the full variable domain is KAGVTQTPRYLIKTRGQQVTLSCSPISGHRSVSWYQQTPGQGLQFLFEYFSETQRNKGNFPGRFSGRQFSNSRSEMNVSTLELGDSALYLCASSSDGQNQPQHFGDGTRLSIL.

This clonotype was counted only a few times. The chain carries TRBV12-3 or TRBV12-4 and TRBJ2-7; 7 bases are a match to TRBD1. Trimming removed 4 bases from V and 2 bases from J; junction bases left unmatched: 14. CDR3 length equals 17 residues. The CDR3 sequence is CASSSITLGQLPYEQYF. CDR3 sequence (DNA): TGTGCCAGCAGTTCGATAACTCTGGGACAGCTTCCCTACGAGCAGTACTTC.

The sample holds many counts of this clonotype. The chain links TRBV7-2 to TRBJ2-1; the D is unclear. Trimming took 1 base from V and 6 from J, leaving 4 bases between them. The length of the CDR3 is 12 residues. In germline, CDR1 is SGHTA, CDR2 FQGNSA. CDR3 residues: CASSLDVNEQFF. The CDR3 nucleotides read TGTGCCAGCAGCTTAGATGTCAATGAGCAGTTCTTC.

This chain connects TRBV5-1 to TRBJ2-3, with TRBD2 identical over 8 bases. The CDR3 runs 16 residues. Per the germline V gene, CDR1 is SGHRS and CDR2 is YFSETQ. V lost 6 bases to trimming and J lost 0 bases; unmatched junction nucleotides: 9. CDR3 amino acids: CASNEWTSPSTDTQYF. CDR3 bases: TGCGCCAGCAACGAGTGGACTAGCCCTAGCACAGATACGCAGTATTTT.

The chain has TRBV15 and TRBJ2-1; TRBD2 matches 14 bases. V shed 7 bases, J shed 1 base, and the junction held 15 bases outside the gene matches. The V gene's germline CDR1 is LNHNV and CDR2 YYDKDF (reference sequence). CDR3 length: 20 amino acids. CDR3 coding DNA: TGTGCCACCACCTCAGTACGGACTAGCGGGGGGCTATCATCCTACAATGAGCAGTTCTTC. It is translated as CATTSVRTSGGLSSYNEQFF.

V usage is TRBV28 and J usage is TRBJ1-3; D is ambiguous. V shed 4 bases and J shed 1 base, with 8 bases lying between them. The CDR3 totals 14 residues. Germline V gene sequence: CDR1 MDHEN, CDR2 SYDVKM. CDR3 DNA sequence: TGTGCCAGCAGTTCCGTGATATCTGGAAACACCATATATTTT. It is translated as CASSSVISGNTIYF.

This chain links TRBV5-1 with TRBJ2-1; 10 bases map to TRBD1. This CDR3 has 15 residues. CDR1 and CDR2 from the germline V gene are SGHRS and YFSETQ. Germline trimming cut 0 bases from V and 9 bases from J; bases unmatched to any gene: 6. The CDR3 sequence: CASSLGQGASGEQFF. In nucleotides, the CDR3 is TGCGCCAGCAGCTTGGGACAGGGGGCTAGTGGTGAGCAGTTCTTC.

This clonotype was observed a handful of times. This may stem from a read error, because a much larger clone lies one nucleotide away. This chain links TRBV29-1 with TRBJ2-1, with D maybe TRBD2 (5 bases). The CDR3 is made up of 14 amino acids. Germline V gives CDR1 SQVTM, CDR2 ANQGSEA. The CDR3 nucleotides are TGCAGCGCCCTGCAGGCGGGCTCCTGCAATGAGCAGTTCTTC. Encoded protein: CSALQAGSCNEQFF.

The V gene is TRBV27, the J gene TRBJ1-5; the D is unclear. The CDR3 has 13 amino acids. V dropped 8 bases and J dropped 11 bases, with 19 bases sitting between them. Germline V CDR1 and CDR2: MNHEY, SMNVEV (reference sequence). The CDR3 sequence is CASRRAASISQHF. The CDR3 coding sequence is TGTGCCAGCCGCCGGGCGGCTTCTATCTCCCAGCATTTT.